The 24 T cell receptor beta chains in this list originate from one sample, sequenced in a study of blood T cell repertoires in COVID-19. Profiled with immunoSEQ multiplex PCR; TCRdb holds only in-frame clones, not every one. Of more than 120,000 clones in the sample, around 87% were seen once. Sequenced sample: peripheral blood. The receptors shown here come from a middle-aged man who had recovered from COVID-19.

The chain uses TRBV6-2 or TRBV6-3 and TRBJ1-1; TRBD1 might be the D (5 bases). V lost 4 bases, J lost 0 bases, and 9 bases lay in between. This CDR3 has 14 residues. Germline CDR1 MNHEY, CDR2 SVGEGT. The CDR3 protein is CASSSLTVNTEAFF. The CDR3 region has the DNA TGTGCCAGCAGTTCGTTGACAGTGAACACTGAAGCTTTCTTT.

The gene calls are TRBV5-1 and TRBJ2-7, with D unresolved. The V end was cut by 0 bases, the J end by 5 bases, with 9 bases between. Germline CDR1 is SGHRS and CDR2 is YFSETQ. This CDR3 is 13 amino acids long. CDR3 loop: CASSLGSRDEQYF. DNA of the CDR3: TGCGCCAGCAGCTTGGGCAGTCGGGACGAGCAGTACTTC. Based on the CDR3 plus reference TRBV5-1 and TRBJ2-7, the full variable domain is KAGVTQTPRYLIKTRGQQVTLSCSPISGHRSVSWYQQTPGQGLQFLFEYFSETQRNKGNFPGRFSGRQFSNSRSEMNVSTLELGDSALYLCASSLGSRDEQYFGPGTRLTVT.

The V call is TRBV19, the J call TRBJ1-5; tentative D call: TRBD1 (5 bases). Germline CDR1 is LNHDA and CDR2 is SQIVND (reference sequence). The length of the CDR3 is 15 residues. The V and J ends lost 5 bases and 0 bases respectively, with 11 bases between them. The CDR3 DNA is TGTGCCAGTAGTGTCCAGGGTAATAGCAATCAGCCCCAGCATTTT. This sequence encodes CASSVQGNSNQPQHF.

The V call is TRBV5-4, the J call TRBJ2-1; 7 bases map to TRBD2. This CDR3 spans 15 amino acids. After removal of 1 base from V and 9 bases from J, the junction contained 10 bases not matched to a gene. Germline V gives CDR1 SGHNT, CDR2 YYREEE (reference sequence). CDR3 nucleotide sequence: TGTGCCAGCAGCTTGTTTAAGCGGGGATCGAGTGAGCAGTTCTTC. Protein sequence: CASSLFKRGSSEQFF. Using reference TRBV5-4 and TRBJ2-1 for the parts outside the CDR3, the full variable domain is ETGVTQSPTHLIKTRGQQVTLRCSSQSGHNTVSWYQQALGQGPQFIFQYYREEENGRGNFPPRFSGLQFPNYSSELNVNALELDDSALYLCASSLFKRGSSEQFFGPGTRLTVL.

This chain joins TRBV5-5 and TRBJ2-7; 7 nucleotides align to TRBD1. J was trimmed by 4 bases and V by 3 bases; bases with no gene match: 7. CDR1 and CDR2 from the germline V gene are SGHKS and YYEKEE (reference sequence). CDR3 length equals 14 residues. The CDR3 nucleotides are TGTGCCAGCAGCTCCTCCGGGACAGCTTACGAGCAGTACTTC. Encoded protein: CASSSSGTAYEQYF.

The V call is TRBV6-5, the J call TRBJ2-3, with D possibly TRBD1 on 6 matching bases. CDR1 is MNHEY and CDR2 is SVGAGI in the germline V gene. The CDR3 is made up of 16 amino acids. V gave up 2 bases and J gave up 5 bases, with 17 bases separating them. The CDR3 DNA reads TGTGCCAGCAGTTACGGCAGGGGTTGGGTTGGAGATACGCAGTATTTT. Translated, it gives CASSYGRGWVGDTQYF.

The J gene is TRBJ1-4, the V gene TRBV5-1; 7 bases match TRBD1. This CDR3 contains 16 residues. The V and J ends lost 1 base and 6 bases, in that order; junction bases with no gene match: 9. Germline V CDR1 and CDR2: SGHRS, YFSETQ. CDR3 sequence (DNA): TGCGCCAGCAGCTTGTCGTCAAGGGGGCTCGATGAAAAACTGTTTTTT. This encodes CASSLSSRGLDEKLFF.

The rearrangement uses TRBV9 and TRBJ2-5; possibly TRBD2 for D (6 bases). The CDR3 spans 15 residues. The V and J ends lost 2 bases and 2 bases respectively, with 13 bases between them. In germline, CDR1 is SGDLS, CDR2 YYNGEE. CDR3 nucleotides: TGTGCCAGCAGCGTCCAGGTAGCGGAGCAAGAGACCCAGTACTTC. It translates to CASSVQVAEQETQYF.

The V call is TRBV2, the J call TRBJ2-7; possibly TRBD1 for D (6 bases). This CDR3 region has 14 residues. Germline values: CDR1 SNHLY, CDR2 FYNNEI. V gave up 4 bases and J gave up 7 bases, with 17 bases separating them. The CDR3 bases are TGTGCCAGCAGTGTCGGGACACCGATTCTTGAGCAGTACTTC. This translates into CASSVGTPILEQYF.

The chain links TRBV2 to TRBJ2-1; perhaps TRBD1 as D (6 bases). Trimming removed 7 bases at V and 4 bases at J, with 14 bases between. The CDR3 is 14 amino acids. Germline CDR1 is SNHLY and CDR2 is FYNNEI. In DNA form, the CDR3 reads TGTGCCAGCAATACAGGGAGTTTATACAATGAGCAGTTCTTC. As protein: CASNTGSLYNEQFF.

This clone was counted a single time. This rearrangement joins TRBV7-6 to TRBJ2-1; D perhaps matches TRBD2 (5 bases). Trimming took 4 bases from V and 3 from J, leaving 19 bases between them. The CDR3 contains 17 residues. The V gene's germline CDR1 is SGHVS and CDR2 FNYEAQ. For the CDR3, the DNA is TGTGCCAGCAGCTCACTCGGGATAGTCAGTGGCTACAATGAGCAGTTCTTC. Amino acid sequence: CASSSLGIVSGYNEQFF.

The V call is TRBV27, the J call TRBJ1-1; no clear D. The CDR3 loop spans 13 amino acids. Germline assignment: CDR1 MNHEY and CDR2 SMNVEV (reference sequence). V was pared by 5 bases and J by 1 base, with 8 bases between. CDR3 residues: CASSLDQNTEAFF. Written as DNA, the CDR3 is TGTGCCAGCAGTCTAGATCAGAACACTGAAGCTTTCTTT.

The V and J genes are TRBV6-5 and TRBJ2-6; D not resolved. Germline V lookup: CDR1 MNHEY, CDR2 SVGAGI. There are 14 residues in the CDR3. With 9 bases removed from V and 0 bases from J, the gap between germline ends came to 9 bases. This CDR3 is CASRSGSGANVLTF. The CDR3 bases are TGTGCCAGTCGGTCAGGCTCTGGGGCCAACGTCCTGACTTTC.

The chain combines TRBV5-4 with TRBJ1-2, with a weak D call TRBD1 (6 bases). Germline V gene data show CDR1 as SGHNT and CDR2 as YYREEE (reference sequence). The ends were cut back, 2 bases at V and 4 bases at J, with 15 bases in the middle. The CDR3 is made up of 15 amino acids. The CDR3 sequence is CASSFGPQGSYGYTF. The CDR3 DNA reads TGTGCCAGCAGCTTTGGCCCTCAGGGGTCCTATGGCTACACCTTC.

This clone was found many times. The chain carries TRBV15 and TRBJ1-4, with TRBD1 matching over 7 bases. V lost 1 base and J lost 5; bases outside the gene matches: 10. The CDR3 runs 17 residues. The germline CDR1 and CDR2 sequences are LNHNV and YYDKDF (reference sequence). The CDR3 DNA sequence: TGTGCCACCAGCAGAGTGGGAGAAGGGGGCAGAAATGAAAAACTGTTTTTT. It is translated as CATSRVGEGGRNEKLFF.

This clone appeared many times. V gene TRBV27 combines with J gene TRBJ2-7, with TRBD1 as a possible D gene (6 bases). This CDR3 is built from 18 residues. From germline, CDR1 is MNHEY and CDR2 SMNVEV (reference sequence). The ends were cut back, 3 bases at V and 0 bases at J, with 21 bases in the middle. The CDR3: CASSFGTSRHQCSYEQYF. The CDR3 region has the DNA TGTGCCAGCAGTTTCGGGACAAGCCGCCACCAGTGCTCCTACGAGCAGTACTTC.

This chain uses TRBV5-1 with TRBJ2-3; a weak D match, TRBD2 (6 bases). Trimming took 0 bases from V and 2 from J, leaving 10 bases between them. The CDR3 has 15 amino acids. From germline, CDR1 is SGHRS and CDR2 YFSETQ. CDR3: CASSLGAGYTDTQYF. CDR3 DNA: TGCGCCAGCAGCTTGGGTGCGGGGTACACAGATACGCAGTATTTT. The full variable domain, in which reference TRBV5-1 and TRBJ2-3 provide the parts outside the CDR3, is KAGVTQTPRYLIKTRGQQVTLSCSPISGHRSVSWYQQTPGQGLQFLFEYFSETQRNKGNFPGRFSGRQFSNSRSEMNVSTLELGDSALYLCASSLGAGYTDTQYFGPGTRLTVL.

The gene calls are TRBV6-2 or TRBV6-3 and TRBJ2-1; perhaps TRBD2 as D (5 bases). The CDR3 totals 13 residues. CDR1 is MNHEY, CDR2 SVGEGT, per germline. Trimming took off 2 bases at V and 3 bases at J, with 5 bases between the two ends. The chain's CDR3 is CASSYRDYNEQFF. The CDR3 DNA reads TGTGCCAGCAGTTACCGGGACTACAATGAGCAGTTCTTC.

The CDR3: CASSHDIRQGRTDTQYF. In nucleotides, the CDR3 is TGTGCCAGCAGCCACGATATCAGACAGGGGAGGACAGATACGCAGTATTTT. This chain uses TRBV27 with TRBJ2-3, with TRBD1 matching over 8 bases. After removal of 6 bases from V and 3 bases from J, the junction contained 14 bases not matched to a gene. CDR3 length: 17 residues. Germline V lookup: CDR1 MNHEY, CDR2 SMNVEV (reference sequence).

This clone is a singleton in its sample. V gene TRBV4-1 combines with J gene TRBJ2-7; D gene uncertain. This CDR3 spans 13 amino acids. V gave up 4 bases and J gave up 3 bases, with 10 bases separating them. Per the germline V gene, CDR1 is MGHRA and CDR2 is YSYEKL. This CDR3 is CASSPSQNYEQYF. As DNA, the CDR3 is TGCGCCAGCAGCCCCTCGCAGAACTACGAGCAGTACTTC.

The chain combines TRBV6-5 with TRBJ2-7; 10 nucleotides match TRBD1. V gave up 0 bases and J gave up 3 bases; unmatched junction bases: 5. Germline-derived CDR1 and CDR2 are MNHEY and SVGAGI. The CDR3 contains 16 residues. The CDR3 spells CASSYSRQGAIYEQYF. The DNA for the CDR3 is TGTGCCAGCAGTTACTCGAGACAGGGGGCCATCTACGAGCAGTACTTC.

This clone was seen just once. The chain uses TRBV9 and TRBJ1-1; D call uncertain. CDR1 and CDR2 (germline): SGDLS, YYNGEE. The CDR3 loop spans 14 amino acids. The V end lost 0 bases, the J end lost 1 base, and 7 bases lay between the germline ends. Here the CDR3 reads CASSVGSQNTEAFF. CDR3 DNA: TGTGCCAGCAGCGTAGGGAGCCAGAACACTGAAGCTTTCTTT.

This chain uses TRBV19 with TRBJ1-6, with D possibly being TRBD1 (6 bases). The germline V gene encodes CDR1 LNHDA and CDR2 SQIVND (reference sequence). V dropped 4 bases and J dropped 7 bases, with 8 bases sitting between them. The length of the CDR3 is 13 residues. The CDR3 region has the DNA TGTGCCAGTAGTAACAGGGACAATTCACCCCTCCACTTT. Translated: CASSNRDNSPLHF.

As concerns this clone: Other DNA sequences within the sample encode an identical CDR3. This rearrangement joins TRBV6-5 to TRBJ2-7; TRBD1 might be the D (5 bases). The germline V and J ends were trimmed by 2 bases and 0 bases, with 8 bases remaining between them. Germline CDR1 MNHEY, CDR2 SVGAGI. CDR3 length: 14 residues. Here the CDR3 DNA reads TGTGCCAGCAGTTACGGCCAGGGCTCCTACGAGCAGTACTTC. This sequence encodes CASSYGQGSYEQYF.